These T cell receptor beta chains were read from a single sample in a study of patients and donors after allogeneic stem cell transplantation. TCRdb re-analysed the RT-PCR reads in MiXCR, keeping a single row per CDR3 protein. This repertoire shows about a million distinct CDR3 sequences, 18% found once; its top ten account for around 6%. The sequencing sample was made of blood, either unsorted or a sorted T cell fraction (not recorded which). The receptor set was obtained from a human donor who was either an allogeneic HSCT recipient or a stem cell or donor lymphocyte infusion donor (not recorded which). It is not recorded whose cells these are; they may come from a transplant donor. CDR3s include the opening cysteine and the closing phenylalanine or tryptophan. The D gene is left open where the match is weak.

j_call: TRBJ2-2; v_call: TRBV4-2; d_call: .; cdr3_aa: CASSQRQSTGELFF
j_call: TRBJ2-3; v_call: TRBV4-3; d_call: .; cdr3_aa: CASSQSRADTQYF
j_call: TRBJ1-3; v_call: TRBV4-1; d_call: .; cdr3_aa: CASSQVTGYGNTIYF
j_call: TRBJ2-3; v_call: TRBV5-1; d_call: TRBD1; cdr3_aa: CASSLVPSGGPSKDTQYF
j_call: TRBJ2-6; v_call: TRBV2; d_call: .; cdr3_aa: CASSETAPVTNVLTF
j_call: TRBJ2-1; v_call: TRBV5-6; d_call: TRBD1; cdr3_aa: CASSYGTGLNEQFF
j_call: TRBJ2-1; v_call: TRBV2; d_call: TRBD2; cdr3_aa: CASSESFLAGNYNEQFF
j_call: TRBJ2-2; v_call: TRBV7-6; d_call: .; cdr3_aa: CASSLAYGGNTGELFF
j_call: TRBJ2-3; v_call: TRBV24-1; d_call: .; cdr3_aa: CATSDLRTGYTQYF
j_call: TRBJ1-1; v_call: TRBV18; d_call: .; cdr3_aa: CASSPFEGLTEAFF
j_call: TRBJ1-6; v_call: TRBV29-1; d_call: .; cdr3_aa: CSVESSGGDRDF
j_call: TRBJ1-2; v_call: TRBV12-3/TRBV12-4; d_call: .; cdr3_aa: CASSLAIGAGGYTF
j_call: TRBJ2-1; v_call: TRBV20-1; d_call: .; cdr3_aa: CSAKFLRGSEQFF
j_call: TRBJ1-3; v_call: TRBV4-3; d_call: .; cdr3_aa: CASSQGITKKGNTIYF
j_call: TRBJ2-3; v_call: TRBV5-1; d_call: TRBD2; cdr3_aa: CASSEREEEDTQYF
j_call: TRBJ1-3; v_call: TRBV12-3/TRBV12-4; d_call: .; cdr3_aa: CASSFLGRLSGNTIYF
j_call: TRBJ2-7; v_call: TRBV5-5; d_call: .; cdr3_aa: CASSPPWGHRPSSYEQYF
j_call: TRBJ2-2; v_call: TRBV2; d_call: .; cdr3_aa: CASSEMGPKAGELFF
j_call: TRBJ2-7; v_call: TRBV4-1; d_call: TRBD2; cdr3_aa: CASSPRLAGVRQYF
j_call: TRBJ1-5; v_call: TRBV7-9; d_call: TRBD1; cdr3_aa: CASSLGTGSRGQPQHF
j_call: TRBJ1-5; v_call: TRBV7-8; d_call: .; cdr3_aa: CASSPGVQPQHF
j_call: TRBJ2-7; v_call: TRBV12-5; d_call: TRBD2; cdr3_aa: CASGLGISGGIPYEQYF
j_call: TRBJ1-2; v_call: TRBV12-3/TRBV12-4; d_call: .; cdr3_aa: CASSPRSGVGYTF
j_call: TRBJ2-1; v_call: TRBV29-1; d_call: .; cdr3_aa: CSVEEGQTAYNEQFF
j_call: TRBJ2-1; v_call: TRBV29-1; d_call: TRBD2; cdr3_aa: CSVGGRAGNEQFF
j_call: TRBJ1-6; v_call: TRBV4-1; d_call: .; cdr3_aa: CASSSGPTLGNSPLHF
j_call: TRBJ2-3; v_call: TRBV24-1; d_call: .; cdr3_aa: CATSELGTAGTDTQYF
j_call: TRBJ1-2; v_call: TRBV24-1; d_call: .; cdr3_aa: CATSDVGAYGYTF
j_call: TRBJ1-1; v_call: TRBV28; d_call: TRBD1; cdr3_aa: CASSSGGFTEAFF
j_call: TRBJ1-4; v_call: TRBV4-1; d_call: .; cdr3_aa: CASSQGLGEKLFF
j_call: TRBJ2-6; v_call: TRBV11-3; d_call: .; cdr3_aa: CASSLLGSGANVLTF
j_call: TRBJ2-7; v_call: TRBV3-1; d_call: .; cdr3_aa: CASSHEGLYEQYF
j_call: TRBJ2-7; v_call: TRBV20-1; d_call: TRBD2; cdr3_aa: CSARDPTSGYEQYF
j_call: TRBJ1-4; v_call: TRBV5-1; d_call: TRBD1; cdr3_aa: CASSLGRGPEKLFF
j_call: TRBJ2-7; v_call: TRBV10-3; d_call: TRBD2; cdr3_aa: CAISESDSGTYEQYF
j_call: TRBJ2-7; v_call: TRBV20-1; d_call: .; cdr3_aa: CSAREQGSTTYEQYF
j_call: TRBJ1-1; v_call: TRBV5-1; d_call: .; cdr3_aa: CASSRYSNTEAFF
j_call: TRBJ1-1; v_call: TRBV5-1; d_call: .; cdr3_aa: CASSVTTVNTEAFF
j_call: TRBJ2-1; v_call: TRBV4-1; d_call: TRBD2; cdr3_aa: CASSPPETSGYNEQFF
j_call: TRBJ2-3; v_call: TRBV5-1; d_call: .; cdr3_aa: CASGSGGTQYF
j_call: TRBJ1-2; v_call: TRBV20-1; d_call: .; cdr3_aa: CSAGGFYGYTF
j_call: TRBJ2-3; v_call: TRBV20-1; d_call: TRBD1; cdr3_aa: CSASHRGQKDTQYF
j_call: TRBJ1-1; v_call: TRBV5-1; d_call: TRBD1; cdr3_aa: CASSWEPRGPTEAFF
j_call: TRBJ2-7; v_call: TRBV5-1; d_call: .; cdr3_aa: CASSSDGGFIDEQYF
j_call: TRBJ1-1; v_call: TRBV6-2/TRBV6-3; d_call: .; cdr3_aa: CASSSASEAFF
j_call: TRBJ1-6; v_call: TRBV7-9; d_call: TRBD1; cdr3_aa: CASSLVGQGVSPLHF
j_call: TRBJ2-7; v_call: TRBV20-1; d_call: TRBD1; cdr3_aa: CSAQLTGSEQYF
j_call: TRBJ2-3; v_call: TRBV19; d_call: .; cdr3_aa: CASSINPPAGRSRDTQYF
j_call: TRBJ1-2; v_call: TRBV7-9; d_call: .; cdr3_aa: CASSSDLGYTF